Sequencing of this TCR beta chain was carried out in a study of cytomegalovirus exposure and HLA in healthy donors. Findings of the study overall: At a 0.05 false discovery rate, a later analysis found over 15,000 TCR beta sequences to be associated with HLA alleles.

This clone turned up a few times. Its antigen remains unidentified. CDR3 size: 16 residues. Between the trimmed V and J ends, which lost 1 base and 0 bases, there was a span of 11 bases. The germline gives CDR1 SGHDT, CDR2 YYEEEE. PCR used 60 Vbeta primers and 13 Jbeta primers. The protocol was immunoSEQ multiplex PCR, while the TCRdb copy is restricted to in-frame clones and leaves out a portion. The sample yields fewer than 250,000 clones, about three quarters seen once. The receptor was derived from a male donor in good health and CMV-seronegative. The chain couples TRBV5-6 to TRBJ2-1; D is ambiguous. Material for sequencing was PBMCs. In nucleotides, the CDR3 is TGTGCCAGCAGCTTGACAGTTCTAAGCTCCTACAATGAGCAGTTCTTC. This codes for CASSLTVLSSYNEQFF.